Shown below are 6 T cell receptor beta chains from a single sample sequenced in a study of spatial heterogeneity in lung cancer. TCRdb redid the calling of the 5' RACE reads with MiXCR, one entry per CDR3 protein. The table shows around 98,000 distinct CDR3 sequences, with approximately 19% occurring only once. Time point in this sample: blood at routine non-recurrence follow-up after resection. This sample comprised PBMCs, obtained at follow-up. The receptors originated from a male donor with early-stage non-small cell lung cancer.

The chain uses TRBV5-1 and TRBJ1-4, with no clear D. This CDR3 has 13 amino acids. Germline-derived CDR1 and CDR2 are SGHRS and YFSETQ. V was pared by 5 bases and J by 0 bases, with 5 bases between. The CDR3 loop is CASRASTNEKLFF. The DNA of the CDR3 is TGCGCCAGCAGGGCTTCAACTAATGAAAAACTGTTTTTT.

This clonotype was detected many times. CDR3 nucleotide sequence: TGTGCCAGCAGTTACTCCGGCAGGGCAGGGGTAGAGACCCAGTACTTC. Translated, it gives CASSYSGRAGVETQYF. The V call is TRBV6-2 or TRBV6-3, the J call TRBJ2-5; D perhaps matches TRBD1 (6 bases). Germline CDR1 and CDR2: MNHEY and SVGEGT. V was pared by 0 bases and J by 4 bases, with 15 bases between. CDR3 length equals 16 residues.

This clonotype occurred many times. The chain employs TRBV7-8 and TRBJ2-7; D gene uncertain. Germline CDR1 reads SGHVS; CDR2 reads FQNEAQ. This CDR3 region has 13 residues. The V end was cut by 3 bases, the J end by 3 bases, with 9 bases between. The CDR3, as DNA: TGTGCCAGCAGCTTGGTTCCGGGCTACGAGCAGTACTTC. Translated, it gives CASSLVPGYEQYF.

This clonotype was counted a few times. This rearrangement joins TRBV7-8 to TRBJ1-5; D is undetermined. There are 12 residues in the CDR3. Germline V gives CDR1 SGHVS, CDR2 FQNEAQ. Trimming removed 1 base from V and 7 bases from J, with 5 bases in between. CDR3 residues: CASSLEQQPQHF. The CDR3 DNA reads as TGTGCCAGCAGCTTAGAACAGCAGCCCCAGCATTTT.

This clonotype has a handful of counts. The chain has TRBV2 and TRBJ1-1; D might be TRBD1 (5 bases). Germline values: CDR1 SNHLY, CDR2 FYNNEI. With 7 bases removed from V and 1 base from J, the gap between germline ends came to 13 bases. The CDR3 runs 14 residues. The CDR3 region has the DNA TGTGCCAGCACATTGACAGAGAAGAACACTGAAGCTTTCTTT. Translating it yields CASTLTEKNTEAFF. The variable domain in full, with the rest retrieved from reference TRBV2 and TRBJ1-1, is EPEVTQTPSHQVTQMGQEVILRCVPISNHLYFYWYRQILGQKVEFLVSFYNNEISEKSEIFDDQFSVERPDGSNFTLKIRSTKLEDSAMYFCASTLTEKNTEAFFGQGTRLTVV.

The chain couples TRBV2 to TRBJ2-3; 9 bases match TRBD2. The CDR3 contains 15 residues. Germline CDR1 SNHLY, CDR2 FYNNEI. After removal of 2 bases from V and 7 bases from J, the junction contained 7 bases not matched to a gene. In DNA form, the CDR3 reads TGTGCCAGCAGTGAAACTAGCGGGCGATTTTATACGCAGTATTTT. It translates to CASSETSGRFYTQYF.